This is a list of T cell receptor beta chains from one sample in a study of circulating CD8 cells and anti-PD-1 response in melanoma. Via MiXCR, TCRdb re-called the reads, giving one row per CDR3 protein. In the table there are nearly 800 distinct CDR3 sequences, less than 7.5% of which are singletons. The material sequenced was CD8+ T cells from PBMCs, taken at baseline or after one month of anti-PD-1 therapy (not recorded which). These receptors all come from a human donor with melanoma. The CDR3 runs from the conserved cysteine through the conserved F or W. D genes are given only for firm matches. Where a row states a size, it is once, few, many or the class of an expanded clone; other rows omit it.

>TRBJ1-5|TRBV2|NA|NA
TGTGCCAGCAGTGAAAGGGCGGGGGCGAATCAGCCCCAGCATTTT
CASSERAGANQPQHF
>TRBJ1-1|TRBV19|NA|medium-sized
TGTGCCAGTAAGACCCGGCGGGTCGAAGAAGCCGGAGCTTTCTTT
CASKTRRVEEAGAFF
>TRBJ2-7|TRBV23-1|NA|medium-sized
TGCGCCAGCAGTCAATGGGGGAGTCGCCCCTACGAGCAGTACTTC
CASSQWGSRPYEQYF
>TRBJ2-6|TRBV19|NA|large
TGTGCCAGTAGCCTCGTTGGGGCCAACGTCCTGACTTTC
CASSLVGANVLTF
>TRBJ2-7|TRBV7-2|TRBD2|large
TGTGCCAGCAGCTTCACCAGCGGGGCCTACGAGCAGTACTTC
CASSFTSGAYEQYF
>TRBJ2-7|TRBV9|NA|medium-sized
TGTGCCAGCAGCGTAGATGGGTCCCCTGAGTTTGGGCAGTACTTC
CASSVDGSPEFGQYF
>TRBJ2-3|TRBV7-6|NA|large
TGTGCCAGCAGTAAACCAACAGGCACAATCACAGATACGCAGTATTTT
CASSKPTGTITDTQYF
>TRBJ2-7|TRBV7-2|NA|medium-sized
TGTGCCAGCAGCTTAGATAGCGGCGAGACCTCCTACGAGCAGTACTTC
CASSLDSGETSYEQYF
>TRBJ2-7|TRBV15|TRBD1|few
TGTGCCACCAGGGAGGACAGGGGTTCCTACGAGCAGTACTTC
CATREDRGSYEQYF
>TRBJ1-6|TRBV13|TRBD1|NA
TGTGCCACCACCCGGACAGGGTCACCCCTCCACTTT
CATTRTGSPLHF
>TRBJ2-7|TRBV4-1|TRBD2|medium-sized
TGCGCCAGCAGCCAAGAGCCCCCCCCACTAGCGGGTTCATACGAGCAGTACTTC
CASSQEPPPLAGSYEQYF
>TRBJ2-3|TRBV19|NA|NA
TGTGCCAGTAGTACAGGGCGAGATACGCAGTATTTT
CASSTGRDTQYF
>TRBJ2-5|TRBV7-3|NA|medium-sized
TGTGCCAGCAGCTTGCACATTGTGGGAACCCAGTACTTC
CASSLHIVGTQYF
>TRBJ1-3|TRBV7-2|NA|large
TGTGCCAGCAGCTTTGGACAGGGAAACACCATATATTTT
CASSFGQGNTIYF
>TRBJ2-4|TRBV27|NA|medium-sized
TGTGCCAGCAGTTCTTGGGACGGGTGGGCCAAAAACATTCAGTACTTC
CASSSWDGWAKNIQYF
>TRBJ2-7|TRBV28|NA|medium-sized
TGTGCCAGCAGAATACAAACAGGAACCTACGAGCAGTACTTC
CASRIQTGTYEQYF
>TRBJ1-2|TRBV28|NA|medium-sized
TGTGCCAGCAGTTTCTCCCGTTCGGGCTACTATGGCTACACCTTC
CASSFSRSGYYGYTF
>TRBJ2-7|TRBV19|NA|medium-sized
TGTGCCAGTAGTATCGCAGGGGACTACGAGCAGTACTTC
CASSIAGDYEQYF
>TRBJ2-1|TRBV27|TRBD2|medium-sized
TGTGCCAGCAGTCAAGGCGGGGGTCTTCTTGAGCAGTTCTTC
CASSQGGGLLEQFF
>TRBJ2-5|TRBV6-5|TRBD1|NA
TGTGCCAGCAGTTACGGGGGGACAGGCCAAGAGACCCAGTACTTC
CASSYGGTGQETQYF
>TRBJ2-3|TRBV19|TRBD1|medium-sized
TGTGCCAGTAGTCCCCGGACAGGGGGAATCTCAGATACGCAGTATTTT
CASSPRTGGISDTQYF
>TRBJ1-2|TRBV28|NA|NA
TGTGCCAGCAGCCGATCGACAGATGGCTACACCTTC
CASSRSTDGYTF
>TRBJ2-7|TRBV28|TRBD1|large
TGTGCCAGCAGTACCTTGGGGCAGGGGGCGCTCAGCTACGAGCAGTACTTC
CASSTLGQGALSYEQYF
>TRBJ2-3|TRBV4-2|NA|NA
TGTGCCAGCAGCCAGGACGAGTCTACAGGCATAACAGATACGCAGTATTTT
CASSQDESTGITDTQYF
>TRBJ2-5|TRBV7-2|NA|large
TGTGCCAGCAGCTTAGCGCTGGCGGCCCCAGGGACCCAGTACTTC
CASSLALAAPGTQYF
>TRBJ1-5|TRBV2|NA|medium-sized
TGTGCCAGCAGTCGACAGGAACTAAGCAATCAGCCCCAGCATTTT
CASSRQELSNQPQHF
>TRBJ2-7|TRBV29-1|NA|few
TGCAGCGTTGTGTACGGGCAGGAGCAGTACTTC
CSVVYGQEQYF
>TRBJ2-7|TRBV28|NA|medium-sized
TGTGCCAGCAGTTTTGGGGGTACCTACGAGCAGTACTTC
CASSFGGTYEQYF
>TRBJ2-5|TRBV28|NA|large
TGTGCCAGCAGTTTCGTCGGGGTCCTGCAAGAGACCCAGTACTTC
CASSFVGVLQETQYF
>TRBJ2-1|TRBV19|NA|NA
TGTGCCAGTAGTATAGAAGGACGCAGCGTAATCAATGAGCAGTTCTTC
CASSIEGRSVINEQFF
>TRBJ2-5|TRBV28|NA|medium-sized
TGTGCCAGCAGTTTTCTCCAGACCCAGTACTTC
CASSFLQTQYF
>TRBJ2-3|TRBV30|NA|few
TGTGCCTGGAGTCTTGCAAGCGGAGGGCCCACAGATACGCAGTATTTT
CAWSLASGGPTDTQYF
>TRBJ2-5|TRBV12-3/TRBV12-4|TRBD2|NA
TGTGCCAGCAGTTCTCCCTGGACTAGCGGGGGGGCAGGAGAGACCCAGTACTTC
CASSSPWTSGGAGETQYF
>TRBJ2-7|TRBV7-7|NA|large
TGTGCCAGCAGCCTAGGGACATCGACCTCCTACGAGCAGTACTTC
CASSLGTSTSYEQYF
>TRBJ2-1|TRBV29-1|TRBD2|medium-sized
TGCAGCACTAGCGGAGTACAGGGTCATCCCTATGAGCAGTTCTTC
CSTSGVQGHPYEQFF
>TRBJ2-1|TRBV7-3|TRBD2|medium-sized
TGTGCCAGCAGCGTTGAACCGGGACTAGCGGGGTTAGGCTACAATGAGCAGTTCTTC
CASSVEPGLAGLGYNEQFF
>TRBJ2-7|TRBV7-2|NA|medium-sized
TGTGCCAGCAGCCGACTCGGCCCCACATATATGGAATTCTACGAGCAGTACTTC
CASSRLGPTYMEFYEQYF
>TRBJ1-3|TRBV14|NA|medium-sized
TGTGCCAGCAGCCAGGGATCAGGGCACTCTGGAAACACCATATATTTT
CASSQGSGHSGNTIYF
>TRBJ2-7|TRBV20-1|TRBD2|large
TGCAGTGCTGACGGGACTAGCAGTTACGAGCAGTACTTC
CSADGTSSYEQYF
>TRBJ1-2|TRBV27|TRBD1|medium-sized
TGTGCCAGCAGACCGCGTCGCCAGGGGGTCGGGTATGGCTACACCTTC
CASRPRRQGVGYGYTF
>TRBJ2-7|TRBV5-6|NA|large
TGTGCCAGCAGCTTGGACCGTATTGGGGGGCAGTACTTC
CASSLDRIGGQYF
>TRBJ1-1|TRBV19|NA|medium-sized
TGTGCCAGTAGTCTCTGGGCGGATAACACTGAAGCTTTCTTT
CASSLWADNTEAFF
>TRBJ1-4|TRBV2|NA|large
TGTGCCAGCAGTGCAGACACTTCAACTAATGAAAAACTGTTTTTT
CASSADTSTNEKLFF
>TRBJ2-2|TRBV12-3/TRBV12-4|NA|medium-sized
TGTGCCAGCAGTCCGACCTGGCCAGGGAACACCGGGGAGCTGTTTTTT
CASSPTWPGNTGELFF
>TRBJ2-7|TRBV11-2|TRBD1|large
TGTGCCAGCACCCTCCAGGGGGCAAGAAACGAGCAGTACTTC
CASTLQGARNEQYF
>TRBJ2-7|TRBV19|NA|NA
TGTGCCGGTAGCATGTGGGGCGGATATCCCTACGAGCAGTACTTC
CAGSMWGGYPYEQYF
>TRBJ2-7|TRBV19|NA|medium-sized
TGTGCCAGTAGTATCGATCCTCGGAGGGTAAACTCCTACGAGCAGTACTTC
CASSIDPRRVNSYEQYF
>TRBJ2-5|TRBV28|NA|few
TGTGCCAGCAGCGGACAGAACGTCAAGACCCAGTACTTC
CASSGQNVKTQYF
>TRBJ2-7|TRBV7-9|NA|few
TGTGCCAGCAGCTTAGTAAGCGAGCAGTACTTC
CASSLVSEQYF
>TRBJ2-3|TRBV9|TRBD2|large
TGTGCCAGCAGCGTAGAGGGGACTAGCGTAACAGATACGCAGTATTTT
CASSVEGTSVTDTQYF
>TRBJ2-5|TRBV7-3|TRBD2|large
TGTGCCAGCAGCCCCAGCGGGGGGAAAGGAGAGACCCAGTACTTC
CASSPSGGKGETQYF
>TRBJ2-5|TRBV24-1|TRBD1|medium-sized
TGTGCCACCAGTGATCCGCACGGACAGGAAGAGACCCAGTACTTC
CATSDPHGQEETQYF
>TRBJ1-1|TRBV5-6|NA|medium-sized
TGTGCCAGCAGCTTGGCTGGAGAGAACACTGAAGCTTTCTTT
CASSLAGENTEAFF
>TRBJ2-3|TRBV20-1|TRBD2|large
TGCAGTGCTAGAGATCCCCTAGCGGGGGGGCTAGATACGCAGTATTTT
CSARDPLAGGLDTQYF
>TRBJ1-5|TRBV19|NA|large
TGTGCCAGTAGGACAGGCAATCAGCCCCAGCATTTT
CASRTGNQPQHF